The 15 T cell receptor beta chains presented below share a single source sample, sequenced in a study of blood T cell repertoires in COVID-19. Produced via immunoSEQ multiplex PCR; TCRdb's table is partial and in-frame only. Among over 200,000 clones listed, approximately 91% were seen once. Sequencing used peripheral blood. The source of these receptors is a middle-aged woman with acute or convalescent COVID-19.

As DNA, the CDR3 is TGTGCCAGCAGCTTAGCGGAGGGGGCCACTGAAGCTTTCTTT. This translates into CASSLAEGATEAFF. The rearrangement links TRBV7-2 to TRBJ1-1; 7 bases match TRBD1. CDR3 size: 14 residues. Germline lookup yields CDR1 SGHTA and CDR2 FQGNSA. V was pared by 0 bases and J by 4 bases, with 2 bases of the junction left unmatched. The full variable domain, completed using reference TRBV7-2 and TRBJ1-1, is GAGVSQSPSNKVTEKGKDVELRCDPISGHTALYWYRQSLGQGLEFLIYFQGNSAPDKSGLPSDRFSAERTGGSVSTLTIQRTQQEDSAVYLCASSLAEGATEAFFGQGTRLTVV.

The chain couples TRBV7-9 to TRBJ1-2; tentatively, D is TRBD1 (6 bases). The CDR3 extends over 14 amino acids. Trimming cost V 1 base and J 6 bases, with 12 bases left between them. Germline-derived CDR1 and CDR2 are SEHNR and FQNEAQ (reference sequence). The DNA of the CDR3 is TGTGCCAGCAGCTTAGGGACAGCTGCTGATGGCTACACCTTC. Residues: CASSLGTAADGYTF.

The chain employs TRBV6-5 and TRBJ1-4; 7 bases agree with TRBD1. CDR3 size: 16 residues. The germline gives CDR1 MNHEY, CDR2 SVGAGI. The V and J ends lost 2 bases and 7 bases, in that order; junction bases with no gene match: 10. The CDR3 sequence: CASSYGQDYEGEKLFF. For the CDR3, the DNA is TGTGCCAGCAGTTACGGACAGGATTATGAGGGTGAAAAACTGTTTTTT.

The chain carries TRBV7-2 and TRBJ1-2, with D perhaps matching TRBD1 (6 bases). This CDR3 spans 16 amino acids. The V and J ends lost 5 bases and 3 bases respectively, with 19 bases between them. In germline, CDR1 is SGHTA, CDR2 FQGNSA. The DNA of the CDR3 is TGTGCCAGCAGCGACGTCCCGGGACATTCGGACTATGGCTACACCTTC. Translation: CASSDVPGHSDYGYTF.

The chain is built from TRBV5-1 and TRBJ1-2; 9 nucleotides align to TRBD1. Germline V gene lookup returns CDR1 SGHRS and CDR2 YFSETQ. This CDR3 spans 14 amino acids. The V segment lost 0 bases and the J segment 5 bases; nucleotides outside the gene matches: 2. CDR3 sequence reads: CASSLADRGYGYTF. CDR3 DNA: TGCGCCAGCAGCTTGGCCGACAGGGGGTATGGCTACACCTTC.

This clone was seen only a few times. The chain recombines TRBV6-5 with TRBJ1-5; D is unresolved. The CDR3 length is 13 residues. V lost 0 bases to trimming and J lost 6 bases, with 6 bases between them. Germline V CDR1 and CDR2: MNHEY, SVGAGI. As DNA, the CDR3 is TGTGCCAGCAGTTACTCTCAGATTCAGCCCCAGCATTTT. Translation: CASSYSQIQPQHF.

This chain uses TRBV13 with TRBJ2-5; 11 bases map to TRBD2. Germline assignment: CDR1 PRHDT and CDR2 FYEKMQ (reference sequence). The CDR3 covers 15 residues. V trimming: 1 base; J trimming: 4 bases; junction bases outside the gene matches: 2. The DNA for the CDR3 is TGTGCCAGCAGCTTAGTAGCGGGGGGGACAGAGACCCAGTACTTC. Amino acid sequence: CASSLVAGGTETQYF.

J is TRBJ2-1 and V is TRBV5-1; tentatively, D is TRBD2 (5 bases). Germline V CDR1 and CDR2: SGHRS, YFSETQ. The V end lost 0 bases, the J end lost 5 bases, and 9 bases lay between the germline ends. CDR3 length equals 14 residues. CDR3 residues: CASSLGSGNNEQFF. The CDR3 bases are TGCGCCAGCAGCTTGGGGTCGGGGAACAATGAGCAGTTCTTC.

The chain carries TRBV19 and TRBJ1-2, with 12 positions matching TRBD1. J gave up 4 bases and V 5 bases, and 8 bases lay outside the gene matches. CDR1 LNHDA and CDR2 SQIVND come from the germline V gene (reference sequence). This CDR3 region has 16 residues. The CDR3 sequence: CASSPGGTGGLYGYTF. CDR3 in DNA: TGTGCCAGTAGTCCGGGGGGGACAGGGGGCCTCTATGGCTACACCTTC.

The rearrangement links TRBV24-1 to TRBJ2-1, with 11 bases identical to TRBD2. Germline CDR1 and CDR2: KGHDR and SFDVKD. The CDR3 extends over 16 amino acids. J was trimmed by 7 bases and V by 3 bases; bases with no gene match: 7. Here the CDR3 reads CATSDPVAGGRNEQFF. DNA for the CDR3: TGTGCCACCAGTGATCCAGTAGCGGGGGGGCGGAATGAGCAGTTCTTC.

The chain couples TRBV6-5 to TRBJ2-2; 8 nucleotides agree with TRBD1. With 6 bases clipped from V and 7 bases from J, the junction kept 7 bases outside the gene matches. The CDR3 is 14 residues long. Germline V lookup: CDR1 MNHEY, CDR2 SVGAGI. CDR3 region: CASRIQGEHGELFF. DNA of the CDR3: TGTGCCAGCAGAATACAGGGGGAACACGGGGAGCTGTTTTTT.

The chain combines TRBV20-1 with TRBJ2-3; D might be TRBD2 (7 bases). Between the trimmed V and J ends, which lost 3 bases and 4 bases, there was a span of 20 bases. The CDR3 is 16 amino acids. Germline CDR1 reads DFQATT; CDR2 reads SNEGSKA (reference sequence). Here the CDR3 DNA reads TGCAGTGCTAGTGGATCGGTCGGGGGGCGGTCAGATACGCAGTATTTT. As protein: CSASGSVGGRSDTQYF.

With regard to this clone: Other DNA sequences in this specimen translate into the identical CDR3. V usage is TRBV15 and J usage is TRBJ2-6; D unclear. With 0 bases removed from V and 0 bases from J, the gap between germline ends came to 6 bases. CDR3 length: 16 amino acids. The V gene's germline CDR1 is LNHNV and CDR2 YYDKDF (reference sequence). The CDR3 bases are TGTGCCACCAGCAGAGATTCCTCCTCTGGGGCCAACGTCCTGACTTTC. Translated: CATSRDSSSGANVLTF.

The chain links TRBV28 to TRBJ1-2, with a tentative D call TRBD1 (5 bases). V was trimmed by 5 bases and J by 5 bases, leaving 15 bases between them. CDR3 length equals 14 residues. Germline V gene data show CDR1 as MDHEN and CDR2 as SYDVKM. The CDR3 DNA sequence: TGTGCCAGCAGTGGCACGGGGGAACAATATGGCTACACCTTC. Residues: CASSGTGEQYGYTF.

A word on this clone: A read error may produce the germline difference seen at one junction end. The chain recombines TRBV19 with TRBJ1-2; D possibly corresponds to TRBD1 (6 bases). This CDR3 has 11 residues. Looked up from germline, CDR1 is LNHDA and CDR2 is SQIVND (reference sequence). The CDR3 nucleotides read TGTGCCAGTTTCGGGGGGCTAATTCCCTACTTC. It encodes CASFGGLIPYF.